One sample yielded the 32 T cell receptor beta chains listed below, sequenced in a study of CD8+ T cells in alopecia areata. In each case, RNA was isolated and then reverse transcribed into cDNA as the sequencing template. Only in-frame clones appear in the TCRdb table, and some are missing; sequencing was by immunoSEQ multiplex PCR. The sample lists about 200,000 clones, more than 50% occurring once. Material for sequencing was CD8+ T cells sorted from blood. These receptor sequences come from a human donor in good health.

The chain employs TRBV2 and TRBJ2-3, with 8 positions matching TRBD2. The germline V gene has CDR1 SNHLY and CDR2 FYNNEI. This CDR3 comprises 15 residues. The V and J ends lost 1 base and 2 bases, in that order; junction bases with no gene match: 2. The CDR3 sequence is CASSEVLAATDTQYF. Here the CDR3 DNA reads TGTGCCAGCAGTGAAGTACTAGCGGCCACAGATACGCAGTATTTT.

The V and J genes are TRBV30 and TRBJ2-5; D is perhaps TRBD1 or TRBD2 (6 bases each). This CDR3 region has 13 residues. Germline V gene lookup returns CDR1 GTSNPN and CDR2 SVGIG (reference sequence). V lost 2 bases and J lost 5, with 12 bases in between. CDR3 sequence (DNA): TGTGCCTGGAGTAGGGGGGCTATCGAGACCCAGTACTTC. It is translated as CAWSRGAIETQYF. Full variable domain (missing parts from reference TRBV30 and TRBJ2-5): SQTIHQWPATLVQPVGSPLSLECTVEGTSNPNLYWYRQAAGRGLQLLFYSVGIGQISSEVPQNLSASRPQDRQFILSSKKLLLSDSGFYLCAWSRGAIETQYFGPGTRLLVL.

This clone has just a few counts. This rearrangement joins TRBV29-1 to TRBJ1-4, with no clear D. Trimming stripped 4 bases from V and 4 bases from J, with 10 bases between. The CDR3 spans 13 residues. CDR1 is SQVTM and CDR2 is ANQGSEA in the germline V gene. The CDR3 coding sequence is TGCAGCGTTGTTGAAAGATATAATGAAAAACTGTTTTTT. Translation: CSVVERYNEKLFF.

This rearrangement joins TRBV30 to TRBJ2-7, with D possibly TRBD2 on 5 matching bases. CDR1 and CDR2 from the germline V gene are GTSNPN and SVGIG (reference sequence). Trimming left V 3 bases short and J 5 bases short, with 14 bases between. This CDR3 spans 13 amino acids. The CDR3 DNA reads as TGTGCCTGGAGACCAGACGGGATAGACGAGCAGTACTTC. Translation gives CAWRPDGIDEQYF.

This chain joins TRBV27 and TRBJ1-1, with 8 positions matching TRBD1. V lost 5 bases, J lost 0 bases, and 5 bases stayed unmatched. This CDR3 region has 15 residues. CDR1 and CDR2 (germline): MNHEY, SMNVEV (reference sequence). The CDR3 DNA reads as TGTGCCAGCAGTCCGGACAGGGCGCTGAACACTGAAGCTTTCTTT. This codes for CASSPDRALNTEAFF.

In this sample, this clone turned up a few times. This chain links TRBV29-1 with TRBJ1-2, with TRBD1 matching over 8 bases. Germline lookup yields CDR1 SQVTM and CDR2 ANQGSEA. This CDR3 spans 15 amino acids. V shed 7 bases, J shed 3 bases, and the junction held 13 bases outside the gene matches. CDR3 DNA: TGCAGCGCCCCCGAGCCGGACAGGGTGGACTATGGCTACACCTTC. It translates to CSAPEPDRVDYGYTF.

The J gene is TRBJ1-2, the V gene TRBV11-2; D may be TRBD1 (5 bases). The CDR3 is 17 amino acids. Trimming shortened V by 1 base and J by 7 bases, and 22 bases separated the two germline ends. Germline lookup yields CDR1 SGHAT and CDR2 FQNNGV. CDR3 region: CASSLGPSGHPRGGYTF. The CDR3 DNA reads TGTGCCAGCAGCTTAGGGCCATCTGGACACCCGAGAGGTGGCTACACCTTC.

The chain joins TRBV4-1 to TRBJ1-5, with a possible D match to TRBD1 (6 bases). Trimming stripped 3 bases from V and 6 bases from J, with 18 bases between. The CDR3 length is 16 residues. The V gene's germline CDR1 is MGHRA and CDR2 YSYEKL. The CDR3: CASSHQSGVPTQPQHF. DNA for the CDR3: TGCGCCAGCAGCCACCAATCAGGGGTTCCCACTCAGCCCCAGCATTTT.

This chain joins TRBV11-2 and TRBJ1-6; 7 bases map to TRBD1. This CDR3 is built from 14 residues. Per germline, CDR1 SGHAT and CDR2 FQNNGV. J was trimmed by 13 bases and V by 1 base; bases with no gene match: 7. CDR3 loop: CASSLAPTGMPLHF. CDR3 DNA: TGTGCCAGCAGCTTAGCCCCGACAGGGATGCCCCTCCACTTT.

Regarding this clone: Other DNA sequences from this sample encode an identical CDR3 as well. Here the CDR3 DNA reads TGCGCCAGCAGCCACGGGAGTCCCTACGAGCAGTACTTC. Translation: CASSHGSPYEQYF. The chain uses TRBV4-1 and TRBJ2-7, with D maybe TRBD2 (6 bases). The CDR3 totals 13 residues. V was trimmed by 3 bases and J by 2 bases, leaving 8 bases between them. Germline CDR1 is MGHRA and CDR2 is YSYEKL.

This clone is medium-sized in the sample. This chain's CDR3 is CASSEVSYEQYF. CDR3 coding DNA: TGTGCCAGCAGTGAAGTGAGCTACGAGCAGTACTTC. The rearrangement joins TRBV6-1 to TRBJ2-7; D is unresolved. The CDR3 spans 12 residues. V dropped 1 base and J dropped 3 bases, with 4 bases sitting between them. The germline CDR1 and CDR2 sequences are MNHNS and SASEGT.

The rearrangement links TRBV11-2 to TRBJ1-2; the D gene is possibly TRBD1 (6 bases). This CDR3 spans 12 amino acids. CDR1 and CDR2 (germline): SGHAT, FQNNGV. Deletions cut 3 bases from V and 7 bases from J, with 9 bases between. In nucleotides, the CDR3 is TGTGCCAGCAGCTTGACAGGAGTTGGCTACACCTTC. It encodes CASSLTGVGYTF.

This chain uses TRBV6-9 with TRBJ1-5; 10 nucleotides line up with TRBD1. V was pared by 4 bases and J by 2 bases, with 11 bases of the junction left unmatched. Germline CDR1 and CDR2: MNHGY and SVAAGI. The length of the CDR3 is 18 residues. The CDR3 sequence: CASSSTDRGKRGNQPQHF. For the CDR3, the DNA is TGTGCCAGCAGTTCCACGGACAGGGGGAAACGGGGCAATCAGCCCCAGCATTTT.

The CDR3, as DNA: TGTGCCAGCAGCCCTGACAGAAGGAACACTGAAGCTTTCTTT. It yields the protein CASSPDRRNTEAFF. The genes are TRBV5-4 and TRBJ1-1; weak D call: TRBD1 (5 bases). The CDR3 totals 14 residues. Germline assignment: CDR1 SGHNT and CDR2 YYREEE (reference sequence). Trimming pared 4 bases from V and 1 base from J, leaving 11 bases between.

The sample holds one count of this clone. The chain carries TRBV5-4 and TRBJ2-7, with no clear D. Germline assignment: CDR1 SGHNT and CDR2 YYREEE (reference sequence). Between the trimmed V and J ends, which lost 4 bases and 2 bases, there was a span of 16 bases. The length of the CDR3 is 15 residues. The CDR3, as DNA: TGTGCCAGCAGCCAAGATAGTGGTGACCCCTACGAGCAGTACTTC. This sequence encodes CASSQDSGDPYEQYF.

This clone has more than one count but fewer than ten. The chain joins TRBV4-1 to TRBJ2-5; D gene unclear. Germline lookup yields CDR1 MGHRA and CDR2 YSYEKL. The V gene lost 0 bases and the J gene lost 5 bases, with 13 bases spanning the gap. The CDR3 is 15 residues long. CDR3 DNA: TGCGCCAGCAGCCAAGATGTAAGCCCCCAGGAGACCCAGTACTTC. Its translation: CASSQDVSPQETQYF.

This clone has only a few counts. Here the CDR3 DNA reads TGTGCCAGCAGCTTCTCAGGGGACTATGGCTACACCTTC. Protein product: CASSFSGDYGYTF. The V and J genes are TRBV7-9 and TRBJ1-2; perhaps TRBD1 as D (6 bases). Germline CDR1 SEHNR, CDR2 FQNEAQ (reference sequence). This CDR3 has 13 residues. V gave up 3 bases and J gave up 3 bases, with 8 bases separating them.

This clone showed up many times. The chain links TRBV11-2 to TRBJ2-2; D is ambiguous. This CDR3 contains 11 residues. In germline, CDR1 is SGHAT, CDR2 FQNNGV. The germline V and J ends were trimmed by 7 bases and 3 bases, with 3 bases remaining between them. In DNA, the CDR3 is TGTGCCAGCAAAGACACCGGGGAGCTGTTTTTT. This translates into CASKDTGELFF.

This chain joins TRBV29-1 and TRBJ2-7; the D gene is possibly TRBD1 (5 bases). Germline V lookup: CDR1 SQVTM, CDR2 ANQGSEA. Trimming removed 2 bases from V and 3 bases from J, with 17 bases in between. This CDR3 spans 15 amino acids. CDR3 DNA: TGCAGCGTTGAATGGGTCTCCGGGCAGGGCTACGAGCAGTACTTC. Its translation: CSVEWVSGQGYEQYF.

This clone has a single count. The V and J genes are TRBV5-6 and TRBJ2-2, with a tentative D call TRBD1 (7 bases). The CDR3 totals 16 residues. CDR1 and CDR2 (germline): SGHDT, YYEEEE. V lost 4 bases and J lost 1, with 14 bases in between. Here the CDR3 DNA reads TGTGCCAGCAGCCCGGAGGGGACAGTGAACACCGGGGAGCTGTTTTTT. This translates into CASSPEGTVNTGELFF.

This clone appeared a few times. This chain uses TRBV2 with TRBJ2-1; 9 nucleotides align to TRBD2. The V segment lost 4 bases and the J segment 6 bases; nucleotides outside the gene matches: 4. The germline CDR1 and CDR2 sequences are SNHLY and FYNNEI. This CDR3 contains 14 residues. DNA of the CDR3: TGTGCCAGCAGTGTCCTAGCGGGGCTCAATGAGCAGTTCTTC. Protein sequence: CASSVLAGLNEQFF. The complete variable domain, with remaining parts taken from reference TRBV2 and TRBJ2-1, reads EPEVTQTPSHQVTQMGQEVILRCVPISNHLYFYWYRQILGQKVEFLVSFYNNEISEKSEIFDDQFSVERPDGSNFTLKIRSTKLEDSAMYFCASSVLAGLNEQFFGPGTRLTVL.

About this clone itself: This same CDR3 is encoded by further DNA sequences in the sample. J is TRBJ2-7 and V is TRBV7-6, with 9 bases that match TRBD1. The V gene's germline CDR1 is SGHVS and CDR2 FNYEAQ. The CDR3 runs 15 residues. J lost 2 bases, V lost 3 bases, and 5 bases had no gene match. The CDR3 nucleotides read TGTGCCAGCAGCTTTGGGACAGGGCTTACCTACGAGCAGTACTTC. Protein sequence: CASSFGTGLTYEQYF.

In its sample, this clone was seen a few times. This chain joins TRBV23-1 and TRBJ2-7, with a tentative D call TRBD1 (5 bases). TRBV23-1 is identified as an open reading frame with a role that is uncertain. This CDR3 spans 12 amino acids. V shed 7 bases and J shed 6 bases, with 13 bases lying between them. CDR3 coding DNA: TGCGCCAGCACTGACAGAGGAGCCGAGCAGTACTTC. Protein sequence: CASTDRGAEQYF.

The chain carries TRBV27 and TRBJ1-1; tentatively, D is TRBD1 (5 bases). V lost 5 bases, J lost 0 bases, and 13 bases lay in between. This CDR3 comprises 15 residues. Germline V gene lookup returns CDR1 MNHEY and CDR2 SMNVEV (reference sequence). The CDR3 spells CASSLGHPMNTEAFF. CDR3 in DNA: TGTGCCAGCAGTCTTGGACACCCCATGAACACTGAAGCTTTCTTT.

The rearrangement uses TRBV6-1 and TRBJ1-1; perhaps TRBD1 as D (5 bases). V lost 7 bases, J lost 5 bases, and 8 bases lay in between. CDR3 length: 11 amino acids. Germline-derived CDR1 and CDR2 are MNHNS and SASEGT. CDR3 sequence: CASKDITEAFF. Here the CDR3 DNA reads TGTGCCAGCAAGGACATTACTGAAGCTTTCTTT.

This chain joins TRBV29-1 and TRBJ2-1; TRBD2 matches at 8 bases. This CDR3 is built from 14 residues. V dropped 3 bases and J dropped 4; count of bases not matched to a gene: 5. The germline V gene encodes CDR1 SQVTM and CDR2 ANQGSEA. This CDR3 reads CSVDSSGGYNEQFF. The DNA for the CDR3 is TGCAGCGTTGATAGCAGCGGGGGTTACAATGAGCAGTTCTTC.

Concerning this clone itself: Other DNA sequences in the sample encode the same CDR3. CDR3 bases: TGTGCCTGGAGCAGACAGAACACTGAAGCTTTCTTT. The encoded protein is CAWSRQNTEAFF. The chain combines TRBV30 with TRBJ1-1; D is unclear. The CDR3 has 12 amino acids. V was cut by 3 bases and J by 1 base, with 6 bases left in between. Germline lookup yields CDR1 GTSNPN and CDR2 SVGIG (reference sequence).

This chain uses TRBV4-1 with TRBJ1-1, with D hard to call. The CDR3 is made up of 16 amino acids. V dropped 1 base and J dropped 0 bases, with 12 bases sitting between them. Germline V CDR1 and CDR2: MGHRA, YSYEKL. The CDR3 region has the DNA TGCGCCAGCAGCCAAGTAGGACTGACAATGAACACTGAAGCTTTCTTT. Translating it yields CASSQVGLTMNTEAFF.

The chain joins TRBV9 to TRBJ2-7; 8 nucleotides align to TRBD2. CDR1 is SGDLS and CDR2 is YYNGEE in the germline V gene. Trimming removed 4 bases from V and 5 bases from J; junction bases left unmatched: 8. There are 14 residues in the CDR3. CDR3 in amino acids: CASSPGRGDHEQYF. CDR3 nucleotide sequence: TGTGCCAGCAGCCCGGGGCGGGGGGACCACGAGCAGTACTTC.

As to this clone: Germline and junction disagree at one end, which may indicate a read error. The chain joins TRBV2 to TRBJ2-5; D gene uncertain. The CDR3 extends over 15 amino acids. In germline, CDR1 is SNHLY, CDR2 FYNNEI. The CDR3 DNA reads as TGTGCCAGCAGCTCAGCTACGATAGTACAAGAGGCCCAGTACTTC. Protein product: CASSSATIVQEAQYF.

This clone appeared many times. The chain couples TRBV6-1 to TRBJ2-3; no reliable D call. Trimming pared 2 bases from V and 4 bases from J, leaving 13 bases between. The germline CDR1 and CDR2 sequences are MNHNS and SASEGT. The CDR3 runs to 15 residues. The CDR3 region is CASSERTDGPDTQYF. The CDR3 DNA is TGTGCCAGCAGTGAAAGGACGGACGGCCCAGATACGCAGTATTTT.

This clone has just a few counts. The chain links TRBV11-2 to TRBJ2-3; D not certain. Trimming pared 4 bases from V and 6 bases from J, leaving 8 bases between. This CDR3 is built from 12 residues. In germline, CDR1 is SGHAT, CDR2 FQNNGV. In DNA, the CDR3 is TGTGCCAGCAGCTGGACGGCTGATACGCAGTATTTT. This codes for CASSWTADTQYF. The variable domain in full, with the rest retrieved from reference TRBV11-2 and TRBJ2-3, is EAGVAQSPRYKIIEKRQSVAFWCNPISGHATLYWYQQILGQGPKLLIQFQNNGVVDDSQLPKDRFSAERLKGVDSTLKIQPAKLEDSAVYLCASSWTADTQYFGPGTRLTVL.